Presented here are 13 T cell receptor beta chains from one specimen sequenced in a study of blood T cell repertoires in COVID-19. Sequenced by immunoSEQ multiplex PCR; TCRdb stores in-frame clones only, minus some. The sample has 80,000 to 100,000 clones, roughly 80% seen once. Sequenced material: peripheral blood. Every receptor here comes from a man in his sixties with acute or convalescent COVID-19.

V usage is TRBV5-1 and J usage is TRBJ2-1; the match to TRBD1 covers 10 bases. Per germline, CDR1 SGHRS and CDR2 YFSETQ. The CDR3 has 15 amino acids. The V gene end was trimmed by 4 bases and the J gene end by 7 bases; junction bases not matched to a gene: 8. This CDR3 is CASSPTGTGVNEQFF. CDR3 bases: TGCGCCAGCAGCCCCACCGGGACAGGGGTAAATGAGCAGTTCTTC.

The rearrangement joins TRBV7-2 to TRBJ2-5; D might be TRBD1 (6 bases). V dropped 3 bases and J dropped 1 base, with 6 bases sitting between them. From germline, CDR1 is SGHTA and CDR2 FQGNSA. This CDR3 spans 13 amino acids. The CDR3 DNA reads TGTGCCAGCAGCTTCAGGGGCCAAGAGACCCAGTACTTC. Encoded protein: CASSFRGQETQYF.

The CDR3: CATKGERRNQPQHF. CDR3 nucleotide sequence: TGTGCCACCAAGGGGGAGAGGCGCAATCAGCCCCAGCATTTT. This chain joins TRBV24-1 and TRBJ1-5; TRBD1 is a possible D gene (6 bases). CDR1 is KGHDR, CDR2 SFDVKD, per germline. CDR3 length: 14 amino acids. Trimming pared 8 bases from V and 2 bases from J, leaving 12 bases between.

J is TRBJ1-5 and V is TRBV19, with no clear D. The germline V gene encodes CDR1 LNHDA and CDR2 SQIVND (reference sequence). This CDR3 is 15 amino acids long. The V and J ends lost 5 bases and 2 bases respectively, with 13 bases between them. The CDR3 DNA is TGTGCCAGTAGTGTTTTGACTGGTGGCAATCAGCCCCAGCATTTT. Protein: CASSVLTGGNQPQHF.

The V gene is TRBV7-9, the J gene TRBJ2-1; D is uncertain. Germline values: CDR1 SEHNR, CDR2 FQNEAQ (reference sequence). V shed 7 bases and J shed 0 bases, with 16 bases lying between them. This CDR3 spans 16 amino acids. DNA for the CDR3: TGTGCCAGCACCCCCCTATTGGCTAGCTCCTACAATGAGCAGTTCTTC. Amino acids: CASTPLLASSYNEQFF.

The chain carries TRBV23-1 and TRBJ2-7; 9 bases line up with TRBD2. TRBV23-1 is marked as an open reading frame, function uncertain. This CDR3 comprises 15 residues. The V gene end was trimmed by 7 bases and the J gene end by 6 bases; junction bases not matched to a gene: 13. The CDR3 region is CASKRGRTSDSEQYF. The CDR3 DNA sequence: TGCGCCAGCAAAAGAGGGAGGACTAGCGATTCCGAGCAGTACTTC.

The J gene is TRBJ2-1, the V gene TRBV24-1, with D possibly being TRBD2 (7 bases). CDR1 is KGHDR, CDR2 SFDVKD, per germline. The CDR3 spans 13 residues. V gave up 9 bases and J gave up 8 bases, with 16 bases separating them. The CDR3 DNA sequence: TGTGCCACCGGGGGGGCCGGTCGGGATGAGCAGTTCTTC. This encodes CATGGAGRDEQFF.

The V and J genes are TRBV24-1 and TRBJ1-1; D possibly corresponds to TRBD1 (5 bases). CDR3 size: 12 residues. Germline lookup yields CDR1 KGHDR and CDR2 SFDVKD. Trimming removed 8 bases from V and 10 bases from J, with 16 bases in between. Here the CDR3 DNA reads TGTGCCACCACTCGGGGGAGGAATGGAGCTTTCTTT. Translating it yields CATTRGRNGAFF.

The rearrangement uses TRBV5-6 and TRBJ1-6; maybe TRBD1 (6 bases). The CDR3 contains 15 residues. Germline V gene sequence: CDR1 SGHDT, CDR2 YYEEEE. The V gene lost 4 bases and the J gene lost 5 bases, with 13 bases spanning the gap. The CDR3, as DNA: TGTGCCAGCAGCCAGGGGTTTCGGGATAATTCACCCCTCCACTTT. This translates into CASSQGFRDNSPLHF.

The chain uses TRBV2 and TRBJ2-7; D possibly corresponds to TRBD1 (6 bases). Per germline, CDR1 SNHLY and CDR2 FYNNEI. Trimming took off 9 bases at V and 2 bases at J, with 14 bases between the two ends. This CDR3 is built from 13 residues. The CDR3 bases are TGTGCCAGTAACAGGGTCGGGACCTACGAGCAGTACTTC. Residues: CASNRVGTYEQYF.

The chain couples TRBV6-5 to TRBJ2-1; weak D call: TRBD1 (5 bases). The germline V gene encodes CDR1 MNHEY and CDR2 SVGAGI. This CDR3 has 15 amino acids. V was clipped by 0 bases and J by 8 bases, with 14 bases between them. The CDR3 spells CASSYSLQGGDEQFF. The CDR3 coding sequence is TGTGCCAGCAGTTACTCGTTGCAGGGCGGCGATGAGCAGTTCTTC.

This clone turned up a few times. This chain links TRBV7-2 with TRBJ1-6, with D unresolved. The CDR3 sequence is 13 residues long. Trimming removed 2 bases at V and 9 bases at J, with 8 bases between. Germline V gives CDR1 SGHTA, CDR2 FQGNSA. CDR3 DNA sequence: TGTGCCAGCAGCTTACGGGTTACTTCACCCCTCCACTTT. It specifies CASSLRVTSPLHF.

The V gene is TRBV2, the J gene TRBJ1-1, with D possibly matching TRBD1 (5 bases). The CDR3 has 11 amino acids. The V gene's germline CDR1 is SNHLY and CDR2 FYNNEI. Trimming removed 7 bases at V and 7 bases at J, with 10 bases between. The CDR3 DNA reads TGTGCCAGCACCCCAGGGAATGAAGCTTTCTTT. Translation: CASTPGNEAFF.